The entry that follows covers one TCR beta chain sequence. The germline V gene has CDR1 SGHTA and CDR2 FQGNSA. The V and J ends lost 8 bases and 0 bases respectively, with 8 bases between them. There are 14 residues in the CDR3. The sample belongs to a study of blood T cell repertoires in COVID-19. Methods used by the authors: Amplification with reference gene primers provided the estimates of nucleated cell counts. The repertoire was sequenced with immunoSEQ multiplex PCR; TCRdb's copy has only in-frame clones and lacks some. The V and J calls and clone size are taken from that table; D and trimming were inferred from the DNA. Found here are some 130,000 clones, approximately 82% of them singletons; the top ten hold roughly 9.7%.

The V and J genes are TRBV7-2 and TRBJ1-6; unclear D gene. The sequenced sample was peripheral blood. The clonotype originates from a man between 60 and 75 years old who had recovered from COVID-19. The CDR3 coding sequence is TGTGCCAGCGTAGGGAGCTCCTATAATTCACCCCTCCACTTT. It yields the protein CASVGSSYNSPLHF.